This entry lists 4 T cell receptor beta chains sequenced from one sample in a study of human CD8 memory T cell subsets. Sequencing libraries of TCR beta were made by UMI-labeled 5' RACE. TCRdb reprocessed the 5' RACE reads, with one entry per CDR3 protein and no DNA. This sample contains around 3,100 distinct CDR3 sequences. Sequences were obtained from CD8+ T cells from PBMCs. The source of these receptors is a human donor in good health.

J is TRBJ1-2 and V is TRBV28; TCRdb names TRBD1, which stays unverified in the absence of DNA. The germline V gene encodes CDR1 MDHEN and CDR2 SYDVKM. The CDR3 has 17 residues. The CDR3 sequence is CASSTLRSDRGVYGYTF.

This chain connects TRBV4-3 to TRBJ2-1; with no DNA, the TCRdb D assignment of TRBD2 cannot be verified. The CDR3 runs 15 residues. The V gene's germline CDR1 is LGHNA and CDR2 YSLEER. The CDR3 sequence: CASSLPGTGRNEQFF.

This clonotype counts as medium-sized (0.01 to 0.1%) by frequency. The genes are TRBV29-1 and TRBJ1-1. CDR3 size: 13 residues. Germline lookup yields CDR1 SQVTM and CDR2 ANQGSEA. The CDR3 region is CSVAESEGREAFF.

The V and J genes are TRBV29-1 and TRBJ2-7; TCRdb picks TRBD1, but there is no DNA to check that call. In germline, CDR1 is SQVTM, CDR2 ANQGSEA. The CDR3 totals 11 residues. The CDR3 spells CSVEKGPEQYF.